Listed below are T cell receptor beta chains from one sample, sequenced in a study of T cell repertoires in cytomegalovirus infection. One entry per CDR3 protein, called by TCRdb with MiXCR from the reads. The sample lists approximately 170,000 distinct CDR3 sequences; 14% were seen once. Sequenced sample: PBMCs. The receptors stem from a human donor in good health (CMV status not recorded). Some clones in this sample may be carry-over from other donors' samples. CDR3s include the opening cysteine and the closing phenylalanine or tryptophan. The D gene is left open where the match is weak. Not all rows give a size; the values are once, few, many and, for expanded clones, a class.

d_gene: TRBD2
v_gene: TRBV20-1
j_gene: TRBJ2-1
abundance: few
CDR3nt: TGCAGTGCTAATAGCGCGGGAGGGCCCAATGAGCAGTTCTTC
CDR3aa: CSANSAGGPNEQFF

d_gene: -
v_gene: TRBV14
j_gene: TRBJ2-1
abundance: -
CDR3nt: TGTGCCAGCAGCCAAGGCAGGGGCGCATTCAATGAGCAGTTCTTC
CDR3aa: CASSQGRGAFNEQFF

d_gene: -
v_gene: TRBV7-2
j_gene: TRBJ2-1
abundance: many
CDR3nt: TGTGCCAGCAGCACTAATCCTCTCAGGGGCTCCTACAATGAGCAGTTCTTC
CDR3aa: CASSTNPLRGSYNEQFF

d_gene: TRBD1
v_gene: TRBV2
j_gene: TRBJ1-1
abundance: many
CDR3nt: TGTGCCAGCAGTAGGACAGGGAAGTCTGAAGCTTTCTTT
CDR3aa: CASSRTGKSEAFF

d_gene: -
v_gene: TRBV11-2
j_gene: TRBJ1-2
abundance: few
CDR3nt: TGTGCCAGCAGCTTAACGCGGCAGATGGCTAACTATGGCTACACCTTC
CDR3aa: CASSLTRQMANYGYTF

d_gene: -
v_gene: TRBV7-3
j_gene: TRBJ2-1
abundance: many
CDR3nt: TGTGCCAGCAGCCTCATAAACTCCTACAATGAGCAGTTCTTC
CDR3aa: CASSLINSYNEQFF

d_gene: -
v_gene: TRBV28
j_gene: TRBJ2-7
abundance: -
CDR3nt: TGTGCCAGCGGATACGAGCAGTACTTC
CDR3aa: CASGYEQYF

d_gene: TRBD1
v_gene: TRBV18
j_gene: TRBJ2-1
abundance: -
CDR3nt: TGTGCCAGCTCACCACGGGGACAGGGGACCCATGAGCAGTTCTTC
CDR3aa: CASSPRGQGTHEQFF

d_gene: -
v_gene: TRBV4-1
j_gene: TRBJ1-1
abundance: few
CDR3nt: TGCGCCAGCAGCCAACACCCGGGGGCAGAATGGGGAGCTTTCTTT
CDR3aa: CASSQHPGAEWGAFF

d_gene: -
v_gene: TRBV19
j_gene: TRBJ1-1
abundance: few
CDR3nt: TGTGCCAGTAATGAGGGACCTCTGAACACTGAAGCTTTCTTT
CDR3aa: CASNEGPLNTEAFF

d_gene: -
v_gene: TRBV10-3
j_gene: TRBJ2-1
abundance: few
CDR3nt: TGTGCCATCAGTGAGTCGCAGGCCGAGAGCTCCTACAATGAGCAGTTCTTC
CDR3aa: CAISESQAESSYNEQFF

d_gene: -
v_gene: TRBV7-2
j_gene: TRBJ1-6
abundance: -
CDR3nt: TGTGCCAGCAGCTTAAGTCGACAGCCGCAGAATTCACCCCTCCACTTT
CDR3aa: CASSLSRQPQNSPLHF

d_gene: -
v_gene: TRBV6-1
j_gene: TRBJ1-2
abundance: few
CDR3nt: TGTGCCAGCAGCTACCGGGACCGAGCTAACTATGGCTACACCTTC
CDR3aa: CASSYRDRANYGYTF

d_gene: -
v_gene: TRBV7-8
j_gene: TRBJ1-1
abundance: many
CDR3nt: TGTGCCAGCAGCTCAAGGCCCCTTTTGAACACTGAAGCTTTCTTT
CDR3aa: CASSSRPLLNTEAFF

d_gene: -
v_gene: TRBV6-2/TRBV6-3
j_gene: TRBJ1-5
abundance: few
CDR3nt: TGTGCCAGCAGTTACCGGAGGAACCAGCCCCAGCATTTT
CDR3aa: CASSYRRNQPQHF

d_gene: -
v_gene: TRBV12-3/TRBV12-4
j_gene: TRBJ1-5
abundance: few
CDR3nt: TGTGCCAGCAGTACGGGTCCAGGCAATCAGCCCCAGCATTTT
CDR3aa: CASSTGPGNQPQHF

d_gene: -
v_gene: TRBV7-3
j_gene: TRBJ1-5
abundance: -
CDR3nt: TGTGCCAGCAGCTTTGACGAACAGCCCCAGCATTTT
CDR3aa: CASSFDEQPQHF

d_gene: -
v_gene: TRBV5-4
j_gene: TRBJ2-1
abundance: few
CDR3nt: TGTGCCAGCAGCTGGAGGGACGGTAACAATGAGCAGTTCTTC
CDR3aa: CASSWRDGNNEQFF

d_gene: TRBD1
v_gene: TRBV30
j_gene: TRBJ1-5
abundance: -
CDR3nt: TGTGCCTGGAGGGGACAGAAGTATCAGCCCCAGCATTTT
CDR3aa: CAWRGQKYQPQHF

d_gene: TRBD1
v_gene: TRBV18
j_gene: TRBJ2-4
abundance: -
CDR3nt: TGTGCCAGCTCCGAATTCGGGACAGGGCAAAACATTCAGTACTTC
CDR3aa: CASSEFGTGQNIQYF

d_gene: -
v_gene: TRBV5-1
j_gene: TRBJ1-2
abundance: -
CDR3nt: TGCGCCAGCAGCTCCTCCCCGGTCGGGGGGTCGAATGGCTACACCTTC
CDR3aa: CASSSSPVGGSNGYTF

d_gene: -
v_gene: TRBV12-3/TRBV12-4
j_gene: TRBJ1-5
abundance: -
CDR3nt: TGTGCCAGCAATACGGGTTCCCAGCCCCAGCATTTT
CDR3aa: CASNTGSQPQHF

d_gene: -
v_gene: TRBV6-2/TRBV6-3
j_gene: TRBJ1-1
abundance: many
CDR3nt: TGTGCCAGCAGCATAGTCGGAAACACTGAAGCTTTCTTT
CDR3aa: CASSIVGNTEAFF

d_gene: -
v_gene: TRBV27
j_gene: TRBJ2-4
abundance: -
CDR3nt: TGTGCCAGCAGTCCCTCCGAGTTAGCCAAAAACATTCAGTACTTC
CDR3aa: CASSPSELAKNIQYF

d_gene: -
v_gene: TRBV5-1
j_gene: TRBJ1-1
abundance: -
CDR3nt: TGCGCCAGCAGCTTGGAACGCAATCTGAACACTGAAGCTTTCTTT
CDR3aa: CASSLERNLNTEAFF

d_gene: TRBD1
v_gene: TRBV6-4
j_gene: TRBJ2-1
abundance: -
CDR3nt: TGTGCCAGCAGTTGGACAGGGGGAGGTAACAATGAGCAGTTCTTC
CDR3aa: CASSWTGGGNNEQFF

d_gene: -
v_gene: TRBV11-1
j_gene: TRBJ1-1
abundance: many
CDR3nt: TGTGCCAGCGGATGGGGTGGGGTCACTGAAGCTTTCTTT
CDR3aa: CASGWGGVTEAFF

d_gene: -
v_gene: TRBV5-4
j_gene: TRBJ1-3
abundance: -
CDR3nt: TGTGCCAGCAGCTTTTCTCCAGGGTACGGAAACACCATATATTTT
CDR3aa: CASSFSPGYGNTIYF

d_gene: -
v_gene: TRBV20-1
j_gene: TRBJ2-5
abundance: many
CDR3nt: TGCAGTGCTAGAGTGGCTAGCTCGATGGCAGCAAAGAAAGAGACCCAGTACTTC
CDR3aa: CSARVASSMAAKKETQYF

d_gene: -
v_gene: TRBV7-2
j_gene: TRBJ2-7
abundance: many
CDR3nt: TGTGCCAGCAGCTTACTGGCCAGGGCAACCGACGAGCAGTACTTC
CDR3aa: CASSLLARATDEQYF

d_gene: -
v_gene: TRBV29-1
j_gene: TRBJ2-7
abundance: few
CDR3nt: TGCAGCGTTGTTGGGCTCGCTTACGAGCAGTACTTC
CDR3aa: CSVVGLAYEQYF

d_gene: -
v_gene: TRBV29-1
j_gene: TRBJ2-3
abundance: many
CDR3nt: TGCAGCGGCAAGCGGGCGGGAATCACAGATACGCAGTATTTT
CDR3aa: CSGKRAGITDTQYF

d_gene: TRBD1
v_gene: TRBV7-2
j_gene: TRBJ2-7
abundance: many
CDR3nt: TGTGCCAGCAGCTTCGACAGGGACTACGAGCAGTACTTC
CDR3aa: CASSFDRDYEQYF

d_gene: -
v_gene: TRBV7-4
j_gene: TRBJ1-1
abundance: once
CDR3nt: TGTGCCTCCGAGAGTCCTCGATGCGTGAACACTGAAGCTTTCTTT
CDR3aa: CASESPRCVNTEAFF

d_gene: -
v_gene: TRBV27
j_gene: TRBJ1-5
abundance: few
CDR3nt: TGTGCCAGCAGTAGGTTTGATTCCAATCAGCCCCAGCATTTT
CDR3aa: CASSRFDSNQPQHF

d_gene: -
v_gene: TRBV19
j_gene: TRBJ1-2
abundance: few
CDR3nt: TGTGCCAGTAGTATGGCCGGGGTTGGCTACACCTTC
CDR3aa: CASSMAGVGYTF

d_gene: -
v_gene: TRBV7-2
j_gene: TRBJ1-2
abundance: many
CDR3nt: TGTGCCAGCAGCTCCCCTTGGACAGCCAAAGGCTACACCTTC
CDR3aa: CASSSPWTAKGYTF

d_gene: TRBD2
v_gene: TRBV7-2
j_gene: TRBJ2-3
abundance: many
CDR3nt: TGTGCCAGCAGCTTTGACGGGAGGGGAGCAGATACGCAGTATTTT
CDR3aa: CASSFDGRGADTQYF

d_gene: -
v_gene: TRBV7-2
j_gene: TRBJ1-1
abundance: many
CDR3nt: TGTGCCAGCAGCCCACCAGGCCGTCGCACTGAAGCTTTCTTT
CDR3aa: CASSPPGRRTEAFF

d_gene: -
v_gene: TRBV28
j_gene: TRBJ2-7
abundance: many
CDR3nt: TGTGCCAGCAGTTTGCCTACACAGGGATCAACAAGCGAGCAGTACTTC
CDR3aa: CASSLPTQGSTSEQYF

d_gene: -
v_gene: TRBV6-6
j_gene: TRBJ1-4
abundance: many
CDR3nt: TGTGCCAGCAGTTACTCCGGGCAGGGTAATGAAAAACTGTTTTTT
CDR3aa: CASSYSGQGNEKLFF

d_gene: TRBD1
v_gene: TRBV9
j_gene: TRBJ2-5
abundance: few
CDR3nt: TGTGCCAGCAGCCGGGGACAGAAAGAGACCCAGTACTTC
CDR3aa: CASSRGQKETQYF

d_gene: TRBD1
v_gene: TRBV28
j_gene: TRBJ2-4
abundance: many
CDR3nt: TGTGCCAGCAGTGGGATCGACAGGGGGCGGAACATTCAGTACTTC
CDR3aa: CASSGIDRGRNIQYF

d_gene: TRBD2
v_gene: TRBV20-1
j_gene: TRBJ2-2
abundance: -
CDR3nt: TGCAGTGCTAGAGGGAGCGGGAGGCACAACACCGGGGAGCTGTTTTTT
CDR3aa: CSARGSGRHNTGELFF

d_gene: TRBD1
v_gene: TRBV6-2/TRBV6-3
j_gene: TRBJ1-5
abundance: -
CDR3nt: TGTGCCAGCAGTTACCTCCGGGGGGACAGGGGAGCCAATCAGCCCCAGCATTTT
CDR3aa: CASSYLRGDRGANQPQHF

d_gene: -
v_gene: TRBV28
j_gene: TRBJ1-5
abundance: many
CDR3nt: TGTGCCAGCAGTTTTCAACCACAGGAGGCCCAGCATTTT
CDR3aa: CASSFQPQEAQHF

d_gene: -
v_gene: TRBV6-2/TRBV6-3
j_gene: TRBJ1-1
abundance: many
CDR3nt: TGTGCCAGCAGGCTTAGACAGATAATGAACACTGAAGCTTTCTTT
CDR3aa: CASRLRQIMNTEAFF

d_gene: -
v_gene: TRBV25-1
j_gene: TRBJ2-1
abundance: -
CDR3nt: TGTGCCAGCAGTGAAGAGCCCCGCTACAATGAGCAGTTCTTC
CDR3aa: CASSEEPRYNEQFF

d_gene: -
v_gene: TRBV7-9
j_gene: TRBJ2-5
abundance: many
CDR3nt: TGTGCCAGCAGCTTAGTTCAGAGGGAAGAGACCCAGTACTTC
CDR3aa: CASSLVQREETQYF